The present TCR beta chain was sequenced within a study of T cell responses to AZD1222 COVID-19 vaccine. The overall study: Researchers grouped second doses given at about 4 or about 12 weeks into one pool.

TCRdb keeps only in-frame clones here, not all; method: immunoSEQ multiplex PCR. The sample lists 110,000 to 150,000 clones, under 95% occurring once. V lost 4 bases and J lost 2, with 3 bases in between. The CDR3 has 13 residues. Germline CDR1 ENHRY, CDR2 SYGVKD. Notes on this clone: Its antigen is currently unknown.

Study findings and constraints: Researchers took repertoire samples only after the peak T cell response had come. Targets within unmutated variant regions were reportedly found for nearly half of spike-specific TCRs.

The J gene is TRBJ2-6, the V gene TRBV10-3; D remains ambiguous. The receptor's source is an adult in good health. The sample consisted of peripheral blood, taken on day 0 of AZD1222 vaccination. CDR3 nucleotide sequence: TGTGCCATCAGTGGAGCTGGGGCCAACGTCCTGACTTTC. Its protein is CAISGAGANVLTF.